The rows below give T cell receptor beta chains drawn from one sample of a study of cytomegalovirus exposure and HLA in healthy donors. The data were produced by immunoSEQ multiplex PCR, yet TCRdb's version contains in-frame clones alone and is incomplete. This sample has tens of thousands of clones, with 65% to 90% found just once. Sequencing was performed on PBMCs. These receptors came from a female donor in good health and CMV-seronegative. CDR3s include the opening cysteine and the closing phenylalanine or tryptophan. D genes are given only for firm matches. A row's size may be missing; if present it is once, few, many or a size class.

cdr3_nt cdr3_aa d_call v_call clone_size j_call
TGTGCCAGCAGCTTAGCATATCGGGAGACCCAGTACTTC CASSLAYRETQYF NA TRBV7-9 NA TRBJ2-5
TGTGCCAGCAGCTCACCGGGACAGGGCGCCTACGAGCAGTACTTC CASSSPGQGAYEQYF TRBD1 TRBV7-3 NA TRBJ2-7
TGCGCCAGCAGCCAAGCGTCAGGGAGGGGAACCGTCACAGATACGCAGTATTTT CASSQASGRGTVTDTQYF TRBD2 TRBV4-1 NA TRBJ2-3
TGTGCCAGCTCAGGGGAAATGAACACTGAAGCTTTCTTT CASSGEMNTEAFF NA TRBV19 NA TRBJ1-1
TGTGCCAGCAGCCACCGGGACACCTTCTATGGCTACACCTTC CASSHRDTFYGYTF NA TRBV4-2 NA TRBJ1-2
TGCGCCAGCAGCCGAACACCAGGACAGGGGGGAAACACCATATATTTT CASSRTPGQGGNTIYF TRBD1 TRBV5-1 NA TRBJ1-3
TGTGCCAGCAGCTCATGGACTAGCGGGGAGACCCAGTACTTC CASSSWTSGETQYF TRBD2 TRBV5-4 NA TRBJ2-5
TGTGCCACCAGCAGCCGCGGGGGGCGTAATGAAAAACTGTTTTTT CATSSRGGRNEKLFF NA TRBV15 few TRBJ1-4
TGTGCCAGCAGAGGACAGCTCAACACTGAAGCTTTCTTT CASRGQLNTEAFF NA TRBV6-5 NA TRBJ1-1
TGTGCCAGTAGTATTGTCAGCGGGATGAGCTCCTACGAGCAGTACTTC CASSIVSGMSSYEQYF TRBD2 TRBV19 NA TRBJ2-7
TGTGCCAGCTCACCACCGTCGACAGGGTCGAATCAGCCCCAGCATTTT CASSPPSTGSNQPQHF TRBD1 TRBV18 NA TRBJ1-5
TGTGCCAGCAGTCCTGCGGAGGCAGCCCCTGAAAAACTGTTTTTT CASSPAEAAPEKLFF NA TRBV25-1 NA TRBJ1-4
TGTGCCAGCAGAAAGGGACTTAGTAATGAGCAGTTCTTC CASRKGLSNEQFF NA TRBV5-4 NA TRBJ2-1
TGTGCCAGCAGTCCGACAGGGACGGGAAGCAATCAGCCCCAGCATTTT CASSPTGTGSNQPQHF TRBD1 TRBV5-5 NA TRBJ1-5
TGTGCTAGCAGCCCAGGGGGAAGAAACACCGGGGAGCTGTTTTTT CASSPGGRNTGELFF TRBD1 TRBV7-7 NA TRBJ2-2
TGTGCCAGCAGCCAGGGGGGAGATAGGTACTACGAGCAGTACTTC CASSQGGDRYYEQYF NA TRBV7-2 few TRBJ2-7
TGTGCCAGCAGCTTTTTTGGTAGCGGGAGTAGCAATGAGCAGTTCTTC CASSFFGSGSSNEQFF TRBD2 TRBV7-2 NA TRBJ2-1
TGCGCCAGCAGCCACCTTAGCGGGAGGGATGGAAATGAGCAGTTCTTC CASSHLSGRDGNEQFF TRBD2 TRBV4-1 NA TRBJ2-1
TGCGCCAGCAGTGAGGGGCAGGGCCCCTACGAGCAGTACTTC CASSEGQGPYEQYF NA TRBV10-1 NA TRBJ2-7
TGTGCCAGCAGCGTAGGTACTAGCGGGTCCACCGAGCAGTACTTC CASSVGTSGSTEQYF TRBD2 TRBV9 NA TRBJ2-7
TGTGCCAGCAGTAAAAACCGACAGGGGAGGAACGAGCAGTACTTC CASSKNRQGRNEQYF TRBD1 TRBV6-5 NA TRBJ2-7
TGTGCCAGCAGTCACCTCGGACAGGCGTACAATGAGCAGTTCTTC CASSHLGQAYNEQFF TRBD1 TRBV28 NA TRBJ2-1
TGTGCCAGCAGGGACAGGGGAAGCATTAATCAGCCCCAGCATTTT CASRDRGSINQPQHF TRBD1 TRBV2 NA TRBJ1-5
TGTGCCAGCAGCCCACTCGGGACACCCAACCACATTCAGTACTTC CASSPLGTPNHIQYF NA TRBV7-9 NA TRBJ2-4
TGTGCCAGCAGTTTCAGGGGAGCCTTCTTC CASSFRGAFF NA TRBV6-1 NA TRBJ2-1
TGTGCCAGCAGTACCCGGGCAGGGACTATTTCCTACGAGCAGTACTTC CASSTRAGTISYEQYF TRBD2 TRBV28 medium-sized TRBJ2-7
TGTGCCAGCAGTTTACGTAATGAAAAACTGTTTTTT CASSLRNEKLFF NA TRBV28 NA TRBJ1-4
TGTGCCAGCAGCTTAGTTGTAGACCTGAGGACTATCGGCTACACCTTC CASSLVVDLRTIGYTF NA TRBV7-9 NA TRBJ1-2
TGTGCCAGCTCACCCTCCGGGACAGATCAGCCCCAGCATTTT CASSPSGTDQPQHF TRBD1 TRBV18 NA TRBJ1-5
TGTGCTAGCAGTCGGGGGGCCGGAGAGACCCAGTACTTC CASSRGAGETQYF NA TRBV7-7 NA TRBJ2-5
TGTGCCAGCAGCTTGGACATCAATCAGCCCCAGCATTTT CASSLDINQPQHF NA TRBV7-2 NA TRBJ1-5
TGTGCCAGCAGCTTGGCCAGACTACAGGGGGCCTACAATGAGCAGTTCTTC CASSLARLQGAYNEQFF TRBD1 TRBV5-8 NA TRBJ2-1
TGTGCCAGCAGTTCCTCGAGGAACACTGAAGCTTTCTTT CASSSSRNTEAFF NA TRBV6-5 NA TRBJ1-1
TGCGCCAGCAGACAGGGCTCGTTGGATGAGCAGTTCTTC CASRQGSLDEQFF NA TRBV10-2 few TRBJ2-1
TGTGCCAGCAGTTACTCGAACCAGGGGGCAGGGGGCTACACCTTC CASSYSNQGAGGYTF TRBD1 TRBV6-5 NA TRBJ1-2
TGTGCCAGCAGTGAAGAGAGCGGGGGGTACAATGAGCAGTTCTTC CASSEESGGYNEQFF TRBD2 TRBV6-1 few TRBJ2-1
TGTGCCAGCAGCCTCAAAGGGAGGGAGGACTATGGCTACACCTTC CASSLKGREDYGYTF NA TRBV7-9 NA TRBJ1-2
TGTGCCAGCAGCTATACAGATACGCAGTATTTT CASSYTDTQYF NA TRBV2 NA TRBJ2-3
TGTGCCACCAAAAACCCTCTCGGTGAAGCTTTCTTT CATKNPLGEAFF NA TRBV5-4 NA TRBJ1-1
TGTGCCAGCAGTTGGAGCGGCAATCAGCCCCAGCATTTT CASSWSGNQPQHF NA TRBV5-5 once TRBJ1-5
TGTGCCAGCAGTGATGAGGATAGCCTATACGAGCAGTACTTC CASSDEDSLYEQYF NA TRBV2 NA TRBJ2-7
TGTGCCAGCAGCCAAGACCCAGCGGGGGGGTCTGATGAGCAGTTCTTC CASSQDPAGGSDEQFF TRBD2 TRBV4-2 NA TRBJ2-1
TGTGCCAGCAGTGAACCGGGACAGGGGGCTTACGAGCAGTACTTC CASSEPGQGAYEQYF TRBD1 TRBV25-1 NA TRBJ2-7
TGTGCCAGCAGCCTCGACAGGTTTCAAGAGACCCAGTACTTC CASSLDRFQETQYF NA TRBV27 NA TRBJ2-5
TGCGCCAGCAGTCCCCGGAGCTCCTACGAGCAGTACTTC CASSPRSSYEQYF NA TRBV10-1 NA TRBJ2-7
TGTGCCAGCTCACCGGGACTAGCGGAAGAGCAGTACTTC CASSPGLAEEQYF TRBD2 TRBV18 NA TRBJ2-7
TGTGCCAGCAGCAAGGGGATAGCGGGGGCAGGGTACAATGAGCAGTTCTTC CASSKGIAGAGYNEQFF TRBD2 TRBV7-8 NA TRBJ2-1
TGTGCCAGCAGCTCCGGGGGGGGGACTGGAAACACCATATATTTT CASSSGGGTGNTIYF NA TRBV7-6 NA TRBJ1-3
TGTGCCAGCAGCTCCTCAGGGGGACTGAACACTGAAGCTTTCTTT CASSSSGGLNTEAFF TRBD1 TRBV7-9 NA TRBJ1-1
TGTGCCAGCAGCTCACCTTGGGGGGTAACGTGGGAGACCCAGTACTTC CASSSPWGVTWETQYF NA TRBV7-2 NA TRBJ2-5
TGCGCCAGCAGCGTCGCCGGGACAGGGGGAGGTGAGACCCAGTACTTC CASSVAGTGGGETQYF TRBD1 TRBV10-2 NA TRBJ2-5
TGTGCCAGCAGCTTGGTGCAGGGGGGTAATGAAAAACTGTTTTTT CASSLVQGGNEKLFF TRBD1 TRBV5-6 NA TRBJ1-4
TGTGCCAGCAGCTTTAGCGGGGGAACCTACAATGAGCAGTTCTTC CASSFSGGTYNEQFF TRBD2 TRBV7-3 NA TRBJ2-1
TGTGCCAGTAGTAAAACAGAGACCAAAAACATTCAGTACTTC CASSKTETKNIQYF NA TRBV19 NA TRBJ2-4
TGTGCCAGCAGTTACTCGAGTTCGGGGGGGGACACTGAAGCTTTCTTT CASSYSSSGGDTEAFF NA TRBV6-5 NA TRBJ1-1
TGTGCCAGCAGCCCCGGGACAATTTATGAGACTTATGGCTACACCTTC CASSPGTIYETYGYTF NA TRBV7-2 NA TRBJ1-2
TGTGCCAGCAGCCAAGATAGAACTAGCGAGACCCCTAGCACAGATACGCAGTATTTT CASSQDRTSETPSTDTQYF TRBD2 TRBV14 NA TRBJ2-3
TGTGCCAGCAGTGAACAAAGGGGTGACATTCAGTACTTC CASSEQRGDIQYF NA TRBV6-1 few TRBJ2-4
TGTGCCAGCAGCGTAGGATTAGCGGGAGAGTACGAGCAGTACTTC CASSVGLAGEYEQYF TRBD2 TRBV9 NA TRBJ2-7
TGTGCCAGAGCGGGGAGGGGCAATGAGCAGTTCTTC CARAGRGNEQFF TRBD2 TRBV2 NA TRBJ2-1